These 24 T cell receptor beta chains came from one sample sequenced in a study of neurological immune-mediated disorders. MiXCR was run by TCRdb on the 5' RACE reads, yielding one entry per CDR3 protein. The sample carries some 61,000 distinct CDR3 sequences, about 4% recorded once. Input material: PBMCs. The receptors come from a man aged 25-45 years with multiple sclerosis.

This clonotype showed up many times. J is TRBJ2-7 and V is TRBV10-3, with TRBD1 as a possible D gene (6 bases). Germline loops: CDR1 ENHRY, CDR2 SYGVKD. This CDR3 comprises 13 residues. V lost 10 bases and J lost 10, with 23 bases in between. CDR3 nucleotides: TGTGCCACCCTACAGGGAGTCAGGGGCGATCAGTACTTC. Translated: CATLQGVRGDQYF.

This clonotype was recorded many times. V usage is TRBV7-2 and J usage is TRBJ1-2; D unclear. The CDR3 contains 11 residues. Trimming took off 0 bases at V and 5 bases at J, with 1 base between the two ends. The germline gives CDR1 SGHTA, CDR2 FQGNSA. The CDR3 region is CASSLAYGYTF. The CDR3, as DNA: TGTGCCAGCAGCTTAGCGTATGGCTACACCTTC.

This clonotype was detected many times. The genes are TRBV20-1 and TRBJ1-4; D remains unclear. V was shortened by 1 base and J by 4 bases, with 16 bases between the two germline ends. Germline-derived CDR1 and CDR2 are DFQATT and SNEGSKA (reference sequence). The CDR3 runs 16 residues. Here the CDR3 DNA reads TGCAGTGCTAGAGCTCAACAGCGTTCTTTTAATGAAAAACTGTTTTTT. This translates into CSARAQQRSFNEKLFF.

This clonotype was counted many times. The CDR3 DNA follows: TGTGCCAGCAGTTACGACAGGGTATTGAACACTGAAGCTTTCTTT. Its translation is CASSYDRVLNTEAFF. This rearrangement joins TRBV27 to TRBJ1-1, with 7 bases aligning to TRBD1. J was trimmed by 0 bases and V by 4 bases; bases with no gene match: 5. The CDR3 length is 15 residues. Germline CDR1 MNHEY, CDR2 SMNVEV (reference sequence).

At least ten counts were recorded for this clonotype. This chain connects TRBV7-6 to TRBJ1-5; unclear D gene. V lost 4 bases to trimming and J lost 1 base, with 11 bases between them. CDR1 and CDR2 from the germline V gene are SGHVS and FNYEAQ. The CDR3 runs to 15 residues. The CDR3 DNA reads TGTGCCAGCAGCTCAAACGTCGGGAGCAATCAGCCCCAGCATTTT. This translates into CASSSNVGSNQPQHF.

This clonotype was detected many times. The chain combines TRBV6-1 with TRBJ2-7; no clear D. The CDR3 covers 11 residues. Germline V gene sequence: CDR1 MNHNS, CDR2 SASEGT. V lost 3 bases to trimming and J lost 3 bases, with 3 bases between them. The CDR3 region has the DNA TGTGCCAGCAGTGACTACTACGAGCAGTACTTC. Translating it yields CASSDYYEQYF.

This clonotype occurred many times. This chain uses TRBV20-1 with TRBJ1-1, with D maybe TRBD1 (5 bases). Germline loops: CDR1 DFQATT, CDR2 SNEGSKA (reference sequence). This CDR3 has 13 residues. The germline V and J ends were trimmed by 3 bases and 6 bases, with 14 bases remaining between them. CDR3: CSARGGDGAEAFF. CDR3 DNA sequence: TGCAGTGCTAGGGGGGGGGATGGTGCTGAAGCTTTCTTT.

Ten or more counts support this clonotype. The J gene is TRBJ2-7, the V gene TRBV29-1; D not certain. Germline V CDR1 and CDR2: SQVTM, ANQGSEA. V lost 4 bases and J lost 3, with 10 bases in between. This CDR3 has 12 amino acids. CDR3 DNA: TGCAGCGTTGCCAGTTCTTACTACGAGCAGTACTTC. It translates to CSVASSYYEQYF.

Ten or more counts support this clonotype. The DNA for the CDR3 is TGTGCCAGCAGCCTCCTAATCGGGACAGGGGGCTCGATTGAGACCCAGTACTTC. Translating it yields CASSLLIGTGGSIETQYF. This chain connects TRBV3-1 to TRBJ2-5, with 12 bases fitting TRBD1. After removal of 4 bases from V and 5 bases from J, the junction contained 14 bases not matched to a gene. The V gene's germline CDR1 is LGHDT and CDR2 YNNKEL (reference sequence). The CDR3 is made up of 18 amino acids.

This clonotype was seen many times. The V gene is TRBV6-6, the J gene TRBJ2-1; D is unresolved. Germline assignment: CDR1 MNHNY and CDR2 SVGAGI (reference sequence). V lost 4 bases, J lost 6 bases, and 7 bases lay in between. CDR3 length: 12 amino acids. The CDR3, as DNA: TGTGCCAGCAGTTCAAACGTCAATGAGCAGTTCTTC. Amino acid sequence: CASSSNVNEQFF.

This clonotype came up a few times. The rearrangement links TRBV27 to TRBJ1-2, with a tentative D call TRBD1 (5 bases). V lost 5 bases, J lost 4 bases, and 11 bases lay in between. Germline V lookup: CDR1 MNHEY, CDR2 SMNVEV (reference sequence). The CDR3 extends over 13 amino acids. As DNA, the CDR3 is TGTGCCAGCAGTCTAGGGGTAGCCTATGGCTACACCTTC. The encoded protein is CASSLGVAYGYTF.

This clonotype was seen repeatedly, ten times or more. The chain has TRBV7-2 and TRBJ2-5, with 13 bases fitting TRBD2. Germline-derived CDR1 and CDR2 are SGHTA and FQGNSA. The CDR3 runs to 19 residues. The V segment lost 2 bases and the J segment 1 base; nucleotides outside the gene matches: 10. This CDR3 reads CASSLPRLAGGGGQETQYF. The CDR3, as DNA: TGTGCCAGCAGCTTACCTAGACTAGCGGGGGGCGGGGGCCAAGAGACCCAGTACTTC.

The table lists this clonotype with many counts. The chain employs TRBV7-7 and TRBJ2-2; 9 positions match TRBD2. The junction had 5 bases not matched to a gene; V was cut back by 5 bases and J by 7 bases. The CDR3 covers 14 residues. Germline CDR1 reads SSHAT; CDR2 reads FNYEAQ (reference sequence). This CDR3 is CASSPGLAFGELFF. As DNA, the CDR3 is TGTGCCAGCAGCCCGGGACTAGCCTTCGGGGAGCTGTTTTTT.

At least ten counts were recorded for this clonotype. The genes are TRBV20-1 and TRBJ2-3; D is possibly TRBD1 or TRBD2 (7 bases each). CDR1 and CDR2 from the germline V gene are DFQATT and SNEGSKA (reference sequence). Trimming took off 7 bases at V and 4 bases at J, with 21 bases between the two ends. The CDR3 totals 15 residues. The CDR3 DNA reads TGCAGTGTAAGACAGGGAGGGTCTAGCGCAGATACGCAGTATTTT. Translated: CSVRQGGSSADTQYF.

Concerning this clonotype: A much more abundant neighbour one base away suggests this may be a read error. The J gene is TRBJ1-2, the V gene TRBV12-3 or TRBV12-4; D gene ambiguous. V was clipped by 6 bases and J by 1 base, with 15 bases between them. The CDR3 covers 15 residues. CDR3 in amino acids: CASRVSGGLNYGYTF. For the CDR3, the DNA is TGTGCCAGCAGGGTAAGCGGCGGACTTAACTATGGCTACACCTTC.

As for this clonotype: A much larger clonotype is one base distant, so this may be a read error. J is TRBJ1-5 and V is TRBV20-1; tentatively, D is TRBD1 (6 bases). Germline assignment: CDR1 DFQATT and CDR2 SNEGSKA (reference sequence). The CDR3 is 15 amino acids. CDR3 residues: CSALDSLHSNQPQNF. CDR3 bases: TGCAGTGCCCTGGACAGCCTACATAGCAATCAGCCCCAGAATTTT.

The rearrangement joins TRBV5-1 to TRBJ2-3; maybe TRBD2 (7 bases). Germline lookup yields CDR1 SGHRS and CDR2 YFSETQ. The CDR3 runs to 16 residues. Trimming shortened V by 2 bases and J by 2 bases, and 15 bases separated the two germline ends. As DNA, the CDR3 is TGCGCCAGCAGCTTCTGGGGGGGCACCTTCACAGATACGCAGTATTTT. Amino acids: CASSFWGGTFTDTQYF.

This clonotype appeared many times. The chain couples TRBV27 to TRBJ2-2; TRBD1 might be the D (6 bases). Trimming stripped 3 bases from V and 5 bases from J, with 10 bases between. Germline V gene lookup returns CDR1 MNHEY and CDR2 SMNVEV (reference sequence). This CDR3 comprises 14 residues. This CDR3 is CASSFQGRTGELFF. In DNA form, the CDR3 reads TGTGCCAGCAGTTTTCAGGGGCGAACCGGGGAGCTGTTTTTT.

This clonotype was seen many times. The gene calls are TRBV20-1 and TRBJ2-7; TRBD2 aligns across 7 bases. Germline trimming cut 3 bases from V and 10 bases from J; bases unmatched to any gene: 12. The CDR3 length is 13 residues. The germline gives CDR1 DFQATT, CDR2 SNEGSKA (reference sequence). Here the CDR3 DNA reads TGCAGTGCTAGTGGTCCGGGACTATTTTTACAGTACTTC. Its protein is CSASGPGLFLQYF.

The chain links TRBV10-1 to TRBJ2-1; D is undetermined. Germline CDR1 is WNHNN and CDR2 is SYGVQD (reference sequence). CDR3 length: 13 residues. The V and J ends lost 0 bases and 7 bases respectively, with 7 bases between them. CDR3 DNA sequence: TGCGCCAGCAGTGAGTCGGGTTCAAATGAGCAGTTCTTC. Translated, it gives CASSESGSNEQFF.

This clonotype was seen repeatedly, ten times or more. The chain recombines TRBV7-2 with TRBJ2-5, with D perhaps being TRBD1 or TRBD2 (6 bases each). Germline lookup yields CDR1 SGHTA and CDR2 FQGNSA. Trimming stripped 1 base from V and 4 bases from J, with 13 bases between. The CDR3 is made up of 15 amino acids. Here the CDR3 reads CASSLDWGAIETQYF. DNA for the CDR3: TGTGCCAGCAGCTTAGATTGGGGGGCCATAGAGACCCAGTACTTC. Together with reference TRBV7-2 and TRBJ2-5, the CDR3 gives the full variable domain: GAGVSQSPSNKVTEKGKDVELRCDPISGHTALYWYRQSLGQGLEFLIYFQGNSAPDKSGLPSDRFSAERTGGSVSTLTIQRTQQEDSAVYLCASSLDWGAIETQYFGPGTRLLVL.

This clonotype was recorded many times. V and J are TRBV10-3 and TRBJ2-5; D ambiguous. From germline, CDR1 is ENHRY and CDR2 SYGVKD. The CDR3 consists of 13 residues. V was cut by 5 bases and J by 3 bases, with 10 bases left in between. The CDR3 nucleotides are TGTGCCATCAGTAAGGCCGTAGAAGAGACCCAGTACTTC. Protein sequence: CAISKAVEETQYF.

In this sample, this clonotype turned up once. This may be a read error: a much more frequent sequence differs by one nucleotide. The chain carries TRBV12-3 or TRBV12-4 and TRBJ2-7; no clear D gene. The CDR3 covers 13 residues. Trimming shortened V by 8 bases and J by 1 base, and 12 bases separated the two germline ends. CDR3: CASASPTSYEQYF. For the CDR3, the DNA is TGTGCCAGCGCCAGCCCTACGTCCTACGAGCAGTACTTC.

This clonotype was detected many times. V and J are TRBV20-1 and TRBJ1-5, with D uncertain. V shed 2 bases and J shed 7 bases, with 30 bases lying between them. Germline V lookup: CDR1 DFQATT, CDR2 SNEGSKA (reference sequence). The CDR3 consists of 19 residues. Here the CDR3 DNA reads TGCAGTGCTAGACCCCCAGGATGGTCATCCCTCCTGGAGGGCCAGCCCCAGCATTTT. It specifies CSARPPGWSSLLEGQPQHF.